Listed below are T cell receptor beta chains from one sample, sequenced in a study of blood T cells in healthy people across ages. One entry per CDR3 protein results from TCRdb running MiXCR on the 5' RACE reads. The table includes about 780,000 distinct CDR3 sequences, 46% detected once. The sequenced sample consisted of blood. These receptors were collected from an older man in good health. Both conserved end residues are part of each CDR3. Each record gives: J gene, V gene, D gene, clone size, CDR3 protein, CDR3 DNA. The D gene is left open where the match is weak. Size is omitted from some rows. Given values are once, few, many or a class for expanded clones.

J gene: TRBJ1-2
V gene: TRBV28
D gene: NA
clone size: NA
CDR3 protein: CANSLQRDRSNYGYTF
CDR3 DNA: TGTGCCAACAGTTTACAACGGGACCGCTCGAACTATGGTTACACCTTC

J gene: TRBJ1-1
V gene: TRBV12-3/TRBV12-4
D gene: NA
clone size: once
CDR3 protein: CASSSFSRFMNTEAFF
CDR3 DNA: TGTGCCAGCAGTTCCTTCTCACGGTTCATGAACACTGAAGCTTTCTTT

J gene: TRBJ1-6
V gene: TRBV20-1
D gene: TRBD1
clone size: NA
CDR3 protein: CSARDLEQGRNSPLHF
CDR3 DNA: TGCAGTGCTAGAGATTTGGAACAGGGGAGGAATTCACCCCTCCACTTT

J gene: TRBJ2-5
V gene: TRBV28
D gene: NA
clone size: NA
CDR3 protein: CASRGTWEMKTQYF
CDR3 DNA: TGTGCCAGCAGGGGGACTTGGGAAATGAAGACCCAGTACTTC

J gene: TRBJ2-2
V gene: TRBV29-1
D gene: NA
clone size: few
CDR3 protein: CSVGDKAAGELFF
CDR3 DNA: TGCAGCGTAGGAGACAAGGCCGCGGGGGAGCTGTTTTTT

J gene: TRBJ2-7
V gene: TRBV20-1
D gene: TRBD2
clone size: NA
CDR3 protein: CSAFPSSGSIYEQYF
CDR3 DNA: TGCAGTGCTTTCCCGTCTAGCGGGAGTATCTACGAGCAGTACTTC

J gene: TRBJ2-1
V gene: TRBV3-1
D gene: TRBD2
clone size: many
CDR3 protein: CASSHPGLAGGNEQFF
CDR3 DNA: TGTGCCAGCAGCCATCCGGGACTAGCGGGGGGTAATGAGCAGTTCTTC

J gene: TRBJ2-3
V gene: TRBV7-2
D gene: NA
clone size: few
CDR3 protein: CASSPGRATDTQYF
CDR3 DNA: TGTGCCAGCAGCCCGGGGCGGGCCACAGATACGCAGTATTTT

J gene: TRBJ2-7
V gene: TRBV15
D gene: NA
clone size: NA
CDR3 protein: CATSREGVGALWDPVGEQYF
CDR3 DNA: TGTGCCACCAGCAGAGAGGGAGTGGGGGCACTTTGGGATCCCGTTGGTGAGCAGTACTTC

J gene: TRBJ2-1
V gene: TRBV6-1
D gene: TRBD2
clone size: few
CDR3 protein: CASSNSGSHNEQFF
CDR3 DNA: TGTGCCAGCAGTAATAGCGGGAGCCACAATGAGCAGTTCTTC

J gene: TRBJ2-3
V gene: TRBV12-3/TRBV12-4
D gene: NA
clone size: NA
CDR3 protein: CASSNSTDTQYF
CDR3 DNA: TGTGCCAGCAGTAACAGCACAGATACGCAGTATTTT

J gene: TRBJ2-3
V gene: TRBV7-9
D gene: TRBD1
clone size: NA
CDR3 protein: CASSLGDRDRGTDTQYF
CDR3 DNA: TGTGCCAGCAGCTTAGGCGACCGGGACAGGGGCACAGATACGCAGTATTTT

J gene: TRBJ1-1
V gene: TRBV27
D gene: NA
clone size: once
CDR3 protein: CASSAGTKNTEAFF
CDR3 DNA: TGTGCCAGCAGTGCCGGGACAAAAAACACTGAAGCTTTCTTT

J gene: TRBJ1-5
V gene: TRBV29-1
D gene: NA
clone size: NA
CDR3 protein: CSVSTGGEFGQPQHF
CDR3 DNA: TGCAGCGTCAGTACGGGGGGGGAATTCGGTCAGCCCCAGCATTTT

J gene: TRBJ2-2
V gene: TRBV20-1
D gene: NA
clone size: few
CDR3 protein: CSARGRRTNTGELFF
CDR3 DNA: TGCAGTGCTAGAGGGCGTAGGACAAACACCGGGGAGCTGTTTTTT

J gene: TRBJ2-1
V gene: TRBV20-1
D gene: TRBD2
clone size: NA
CDR3 protein: CSAPRAGGSLNEQFF
CDR3 DNA: TGCAGTGCCCCACGAGCGGGGGGGTCTTTGAATGAGCAGTTCTTC

J gene: TRBJ2-1
V gene: TRBV7-9
D gene: NA
clone size: many
CDR3 protein: CASSASGPQSSYNEQFF
CDR3 DNA: TGTGCCAGCAGCGCCTCGGGACCCCAGAGCTCCTACAATGAGCAGTTCTTC

J gene: TRBJ2-1
V gene: TRBV4-2
D gene: TRBD2
clone size: few
CDR3 protein: CASSQIIAGGVYEQFF
CDR3 DNA: TGTGCCAGCAGCCAAATAATAGCGGGAGGGGTTTATGAGCAGTTCTTC

J gene: TRBJ2-7
V gene: TRBV27
D gene: TRBD1
clone size: few
CDR3 protein: CASMDPDRGNEQYF
CDR3 DNA: TGTGCCAGCATGGATCCGGACAGGGGTAACGAGCAGTACTTC

J gene: TRBJ2-1
V gene: TRBV7-2
D gene: TRBD2
clone size: many
CDR3 protein: CASSGQAGTRNEQFF
CDR3 DNA: TGTGCCAGCAGCGGTCAAGCCGGGACTAGAAATGAGCAGTTCTTC

J gene: TRBJ2-3
V gene: TRBV25-1
D gene: TRBD2
clone size: NA
CDR3 protein: CASSGTSGSASTDTQYF
CDR3 DNA: TGTGCCAGCAGTGGGACTAGCGGGAGCGCTAGCACAGATACGCAGTATTTT

J gene: TRBJ2-5
V gene: TRBV11-2
D gene: TRBD2
clone size: few
CDR3 protein: CASSLAGGLAETQYF
CDR3 DNA: TGTGCCAGCAGCCTAGCGGGAGGGTTAGCAGAGACCCAGTACTTC

J gene: TRBJ2-3
V gene: TRBV29-1
D gene: NA
clone size: few
CDR3 protein: CSVDYVADTQYF
CDR3 DNA: TGCAGCGTTGATTACGTTGCAGATACGCAGTATTTT

J gene: TRBJ2-6
V gene: TRBV20-1
D gene: NA
clone size: few
CDR3 protein: CSARHPTGTGANVLTF
CDR3 DNA: TGCAGTGCTAGACACCCTACAGGGACTGGGGCCAACGTCCTGACTTTC

J gene: TRBJ2-7
V gene: TRBV29-1
D gene: TRBD2
clone size: many
CDR3 protein: CSVVIAGGNEQYF
CDR3 DNA: TGCAGCGTTGTAATAGCGGGAGGGAACGAGCAGTACTTC

J gene: TRBJ1-5
V gene: TRBV20-1
D gene: NA
clone size: NA
CDR3 protein: CSAATGGDQPQHF
CDR3 DNA: TGCAGTGCTGCAACGGGGGGTGATCAGCCCCAGCATTTT

J gene: TRBJ1-3
V gene: TRBV20-1
D gene: TRBD1
clone size: NA
CDR3 protein: CSARERTGRGNTIYF
CDR3 DNA: TGCAGTGCTAGAGAAAGGACAGGGCGCGGAAACACCATATATTTT

J gene: TRBJ2-5
V gene: TRBV2
D gene: NA
clone size: NA
CDR3 protein: CASSILGIQETQYF
CDR3 DNA: TGTGCCAGCAGTATTCTCGGCATCCAAGAGACCCAGTACTTC

J gene: TRBJ2-2
V gene: TRBV20-1
D gene: NA
clone size: once
CDR3 protein: CSARVPGGLIGELFF
CDR3 DNA: TGCAGTGCTAGAGTCCCAGGAGGATTAATCGGGGAGCTGTTTTTT

J gene: TRBJ2-3
V gene: TRBV20-1
D gene: NA
clone size: few
CDR3 protein: CSASTGASTDTQYF
CDR3 DNA: TGCAGTGCTAGCACCGGGGCTAGCACAGATACGCAGTATTTT

J gene: TRBJ2-3
V gene: TRBV20-1
D gene: NA
clone size: once
CDR3 protein: CSARDEHKAGPTDTQYF
CDR3 DNA: TGCAGTGCTAGGGACGAGCATAAGGCGGGTCCCACAGATACGCAGTATTTT

J gene: TRBJ1-2
V gene: TRBV12-3/TRBV12-4
D gene: NA
clone size: few
CDR3 protein: CASSFQGHYGYTF
CDR3 DNA: TGTGCCAGCAGTTTTCAGGGGCACTATGGCTACACCTTC